The 7 T cell receptor beta chains below all came from one sample that was sequenced in a study of CD8+CD57+ T cells in acquired aplastic anemia. Genomic DNA was employed as the template in profiling TCR beta VDJ and CDR3. From the reads, TCRdb called clonotypes with MiXCR, one entry per CDR3 protein. The repertoire holds under 200,000 distinct CDR3 sequences, with roughly 45% as singletons. Sample: sorted CD4+, CD8+, or CD8+CD57+ T cells (not recorded which) from PBMCs. These receptors all come from a human donor in good health.

This clonotype occurred many times. V and J are TRBV30 and TRBJ1-2; D is unresolved. The CDR3 loop spans 12 amino acids. The V and J ends lost 6 bases and 4 bases respectively, with 12 bases between them. CDR1 and CDR2 (germline): GTSNPN, SVGIG (reference sequence). The CDR3 sequence: CACTPGRYGYTF. In DNA form, the CDR3 reads TGTGCCTGTACTCCCGGGCGCTATGGCTACACCTTC.

This chain joins TRBV7-6 and TRBJ1-1, with D tentatively TRBD1 (5 bases). The CDR3 extends over 11 amino acids. The germline gives CDR1 SGHVS, CDR2 FNYEAQ. V was clipped by 1 base and J by 11 bases, with 8 bases between them. CDR3 sequence (DNA): TGTGCCAGCAGCTTAGAAGGGGTTGCTTTCTTT. It encodes CASSLEGVAFF. Filled out from reference TRBV7-6 and TRBJ1-1, the complete variable domain reads GAGVSQSPRYKVTKRGQDVALRCDPISGHVSLYWYRQALGQGPEFLTYFNYEAQQDKSGLPNDRFSAERPEGSISTLTIQRTEQRDSAMYRCASSLEGVAFFGQGTRLTVV.

This clonotype was picked up one time. The junction differs from germline at one of its ends, possibly a read error. This rearrangement joins TRBV20-1 to TRBJ1-5, with TRBD1 as a possible D gene (5 bases). This CDR3 has 14 residues. The germline gives CDR1 DFQATT, CDR2 SNEGSKA (reference sequence). CDR3 region: CSAVRGAVNQPQHF. The CDR3, as DNA: TGCAGTGCCGTTAGAGGGGCGGTCAATCAGCCCCAACATTTT.

This clonotype was recorded at least ten times. The chain couples TRBV7-2 to TRBJ2-1; 9 bases map to TRBD2. CDR1 is SGHTA and CDR2 is FQGNSA in the germline V gene. V lost 5 bases to trimming and J lost 9 bases; unmatched junction nucleotides: 14. This CDR3 contains 16 residues. The CDR3 coding sequence is TGTGCCAGCAGCGTAACCGGGACTAGCTTCGGAGGTGAGCAGTTCTTC. Protein: CASSVTGTSFGGEQFF.

The table lists this clonotype with many counts. The V and J genes are TRBV7-8 and TRBJ2-7, with TRBD2 identical over 7 bases. The CDR3 runs 14 residues. CDR1 SGHVS and CDR2 FQNEAQ come from the germline V gene. V trimming: 1 base; J trimming: 2 bases; junction bases outside the gene matches: 2. CDR3 residues: CASSLVRETYEQYF. CDR3 sequence (DNA): TGTGCCAGCAGCTTAGTGCGGGAGACCTACGAGCAGTACTTC.

V and J are TRBV15 and TRBJ1-2; a possible D gene is TRBD1 (5 bases). The CDR3 is 15 residues long. CDR1 is LNHNV, CDR2 YYDKDF, per germline (reference sequence). V lost 0 bases, J lost 7 bases, and 15 bases lay in between. This CDR3 is CATSRDRAGRPGYTF. Written as DNA, the CDR3 is TGTGCCACCAGCAGAGATCGGGCAGGGCGACCTGGCTACACCTTC.

V gene TRBV10-3 combines with J gene TRBJ1-4; 7 bases align to TRBD1. Trimming cost V 6 bases and J 5 bases; bases outside gene matches: 15. The CDR3 contains 17 residues. Germline CDR1 ENHRY, CDR2 SYGVKD. CDR3 residues: CAISKGAGQTINEKLFF. DNA of the CDR3: TGTGCCATCAGCAAAGGGGCGGGACAGACCATCAATGAAAAACTGTTTTTT.